Below are 14 T cell receptor beta chains sequenced from a single sample in a study of somatic mutations in cytotoxic T cells in rheumatoid arthritis. Here immunoSEQ multiplex PCR was the method, and the copy in TCRdb shows in-frame clones only, minus some. The table lists thousands of clones, approximately 70% of them singletons. Specimen: CD8+ T cells sorted from blood. The origin of the receptors is a man aged 40-49 years in good health.

This clone was seen more than once but under ten times. The chain combines TRBV28 with TRBJ1-5; no reliable D call. The CDR3 totals 13 residues. CDR1 MDHEN and CDR2 SYDVKM come from the germline V gene. The V gene lost 6 bases and the J gene lost 9 bases, with 15 bases spanning the gap. CDR3 sequence reads: CASSPRIGGPQHF. DNA of the CDR3: TGTGCCAGCAGCCCACGGATAGGCGGGCCCCAGCATTTT.

This rearrangement joins TRBV27 to TRBJ1-5; 9 nucleotides match TRBD1. The CDR3 runs 16 residues. Trimming took 0 bases from V and 4 from J; bases not matched to a gene: 4. The germline V gene has CDR1 MNHEY and CDR2 SMNVEV (reference sequence). Written as DNA, the CDR3 is TGTGCCAGCAGTTTATCCGGGACAGGGAGAAATCAGCCCCAGCATTTT. Its translation: CASSLSGTGRNQPQHF.

This clone has more than one count but fewer than ten. The chain employs TRBV6-5 and TRBJ1-1, with TRBD1 matching over 7 bases. Germline V gene sequence: CDR1 MNHEY, CDR2 SVGAGI. This CDR3 is 14 amino acids long. The V segment lost 6 bases and the J segment 5 bases; nucleotides outside the gene matches: 9. Here the CDR3 DNA reads TGTGCCAGCAGAAAGACTACAGGGGTAACTGAAGCTTTCTTT. Protein product: CASRKTTGVTEAFF.

This clone has only a few counts. The chain couples TRBV19 to TRBJ1-5; TRBD1 matches at 7 bases. Trimming removed 7 bases from V and 7 bases from J; junction bases left unmatched: 7. The CDR3 is 13 amino acids. From germline, CDR1 is LNHDA and CDR2 SQIVND (reference sequence). This chain's CDR3 is CASTTTGFQPQHF. The DNA of the CDR3 is TGTGCCAGTACCACGACAGGGTTCCAGCCCCAGCATTTT.

This chain connects TRBV7-2 to TRBJ2-3; 11 nucleotides match TRBD2. Germline CDR1 SGHTA, CDR2 FQGNSA. The CDR3 length is 12 residues. Unmatched junction bases numbered 1, after V lost 4 bases and J lost 10 bases. The DNA for the CDR3 is TGTGCCAGCAGCTCGGGACTAGCGGCGCAGTATTTT. Translation gives CASSSGLAAQYF. Looking up the rest from reference TRBV7-2 and TRBJ2-3 gives the full variable domain: GAGVSQSPSNKVTEKGKDVELRCDPISGHTALYWYRQSLGQGLEFLIYFQGNSAPDKSGLPSDRFSAERTGGSVSTLTIQRTQQEDSAVYLCASSSGLAAQYFGPGTRLTVL.

This chain's CDR3 is CASSLSLTAARQPQHF. CDR3 DNA: TGTGCCAGCAGTTTGTCCTTGACAGCCGCTCGGCAGCCCCAGCATTTT. The J gene is TRBJ1-5, the V gene TRBV28, with D maybe TRBD1 (5 bases). Germline CDR1 MDHEN, CDR2 SYDVKM. This CDR3 is 16 amino acids long. The ends were cut back, 3 bases at V and 7 bases at J, with 19 bases in the middle.

The chain combines TRBV6-1 with TRBJ1-4; D uncertain. V lost 0 bases, J lost 8 bases, and 19 bases lay in between. This CDR3 spans 17 amino acids. Germline V gene lookup returns CDR1 MNHNS and CDR2 SASEGT. The CDR3 sequence is CASSEALAVLLNEKLFF. The DNA of the CDR3 is TGTGCCAGCAGTGAAGCCTTGGCGGTCTTACTAAACGAAAAACTGTTTTTT.

This chain joins TRBV6-6 and TRBJ2-7; D remains ambiguous. Looked up from germline, CDR1 is MNHNY and CDR2 is SVGAGI (reference sequence). The CDR3 contains 13 residues. V lost 6 bases to trimming and J lost 0 bases, with 9 bases between them. CDR3 bases: TGTGCCAGCAGCCCACACATCTCCTACGAGCAGTACGTC. This sequence encodes CASSPHISYEQYV.

This clone turned up a few times. This chain links TRBV19 with TRBJ2-6; 7 bases align to TRBD2. Germline loops: CDR1 LNHDA, CDR2 SQIVND (reference sequence). The CDR3 loop spans 17 amino acids. With V trimmed by 6 bases and J by 0 bases, 8 bases remained unmatched. DNA for the CDR3: TGTGCCAGTAGGGACTCACGCGGGAGCTCTGGGGCCAACGTCCTGACTTTC. Translated: CASRDSRGSSGANVLTF.

This clone was seen more than once but under ten times. V is TRBV6-4 and J is TRBJ1-4; 8 positions agree with TRBD1. The ends lost 3 bases at V and 8 bases at J; junction bases unmatched: 11. The CDR3 consists of 16 residues. Germline assignment: CDR1 MRHNA and CDR2 SNTAGT. The chain's CDR3 is CASSEAGGSGLEKLFF. The CDR3, as DNA: TGTGCCAGCAGTGAGGCAGGGGGCAGCGGATTGGAAAAACTGTTTTTT.

The V gene is TRBV5-1, the J gene TRBJ2-1, with TRBD2 identical over 10 bases. The V gene's germline CDR1 is SGHRS and CDR2 YFSETQ. The J segment lost 3 bases and the V segment lost 3 bases, leaving 6 bases of the junction unmatched. The CDR3 spans 16 residues. CDR3 amino acids: CASSSIAGGFYNEQFF. CDR3 bases: TGCGCCAGCAGCTCTATAGCGGGAGGTTTCTACAATGAGCAGTTCTTC.

The chain employs TRBV7-6 and TRBJ2-6, with D possibly being TRBD1 (6 bases). Germline V CDR1 and CDR2: SGHVS, FNYEAQ. V dropped 0 bases and J dropped 2 bases, with 8 bases sitting between them. The CDR3 runs to 16 residues. The CDR3 spells CASSLAGGAGANVLTF. CDR3 nucleotide sequence: TGTGCCAGCAGCTTAGCAGGGGGTGCTGGGGCCAACGTCCTGACTTTC.

The J gene is TRBJ2-3, the V gene TRBV14; 14 positions match TRBD2. Trimming cost V 4 bases and J 5 bases; bases outside gene matches: 5. Germline lookup yields CDR1 SGHDN and CDR2 FVKESK. The CDR3 is made up of 16 amino acids. CDR3 sequence: CASSPTSGRAKDTQYF. The CDR3 bases are TGTGCCAGCAGCCCGACTAGCGGGAGGGCAAAAGATACGCAGTATTTT.

This clone turned up a few times. The chain joins TRBV5-6 to TRBJ2-1, with TRBD2 matching over 13 bases. The length of the CDR3 is 16 residues. V trimming: 4 bases; J trimming: 6 bases; junction bases outside the gene matches: 7. Looked up from germline, CDR1 is SGHDT and CDR2 is YYEEEE. The CDR3 nucleotides are TGTGCCAGCAGCACCGAGGGACTAGCGGGGATCAATGAGCAGTTCTTC. It yields the protein CASSTEGLAGINEQFF.